The 4 T cell receptor beta chains below come from one sample, sequenced in a study of blood T cell repertoires in COVID-19. Sequenced by immunoSEQ multiplex PCR; TCRdb stores in-frame clones only, minus some. The data show approximately 150,000 clones, approximately 83% seen once. The specimen sequenced was PBMCs or T cells enriched from blood (not recorded which). The receptors here all came from a man aged 70-80 years who had been exposed to COVID-19.

This chain joins TRBV5-1 and TRBJ1-2; perhaps TRBD1 as D (6 bases). Germline V lookup: CDR1 SGHRS, CDR2 YFSETQ. V shed 4 bases and J shed 0 bases, with 13 bases lying between them. This CDR3 spans 15 amino acids. CDR3 in amino acids: CASSTGQLSNYGYTF. The CDR3 DNA is TGCGCCAGCAGCACCGGACAGCTATCTAACTATGGCTACACCTTC.

This rearrangement joins TRBV7-6 to TRBJ1-2, with 9 bases fitting TRBD1. This CDR3 spans 15 amino acids. CDR1 is SGHVS and CDR2 is FNYEAQ in the germline V gene. The V segment lost 5 bases and the J segment 7 bases; nucleotides outside the gene matches: 11. The CDR3: CASSPARQGVGGYTF. For the CDR3, the DNA is TGTGCCAGCAGCCCCGCCCGACAGGGGGTGGGTGGCTACACCTTC.

The V gene is TRBV11-3, the J gene TRBJ2-1, with TRBD1 as a possible D gene (5 bases). Germline loops: CDR1 SGHNT, CDR2 YENEEA. The V end was cut by 5 bases, the J end by 1 base, with 9 bases between. The CDR3 loop spans 14 amino acids. The CDR3 bases are TGTGCCAGCAGCCCAGGGTCGTCCTACAATGAGCAGTTCTTC. Protein product: CASSPGSSYNEQFF.

This clone has just one count. The chain employs TRBV18 and TRBJ2-2; D gene uncertain. Looked up from germline, CDR1 is KGHSH and CDR2 is LQKENI. Trimming removed 2 bases from V and 1 base from J, with 5 bases in between. The CDR3 is made up of 14 amino acids. The CDR3 reads CASSPSWNTGELFF. In DNA, the CDR3 is TGTGCCAGCTCACCATCCTGGAACACCGGGGAGCTGTTTTTT. Variable domain in full (rest from reference TRBV18 and TRBJ2-2): NAGVMQNPRHLVRRRGQEARLRCSPMKGHSHVYWYRQLPEEGLKFMVYLQKENIIDESGMPKERFSAEFPKEGPSILRIQQVVRGDSAAYFCASSPSWNTGELFFGEGSRLTVL.